A selection of T cell receptor beta chains follows, all from one sample in a study of blood T cell repertoires in COVID-19. Only in-frame clones appear in the TCRdb table, and some are missing; sequencing was by immunoSEQ multiplex PCR. The repertoire has 170,000 or so clones, around nine tenths of them found once; the top ten carry about 2.5%. The sample consisted of peripheral blood. The source of these receptors is a man between 40 and 49 years old with active or convalescent COVID-19. Both conserved end residues are part of each CDR3. A D gene is named only where the DNA matches it firmly. Some rows mark clone size as missing; the rest say once, few, many or name a class of expanded clone.

>TRBV5-1|few|.|TRBJ2-5|13
TGCGCCAGCAGCTTGAGTCTACAAGAGACCCAGTACTTC
CASSLSLQETQYF
>TRBV5-5|.|.|TRBJ2-7|13
TGTGCCAGCAGCTTGGAGGGGGTCCTCGAGCAGTACTTC
CASSLEGVLEQYF
>TRBV20-1|.|.|TRBJ1-2|11
TGCAGTGCTTCACAGGGTGGCGGCTACACCTTC
CSASQGGGYTF
>TRBV7-6|.|.|TRBJ2-3|15
TGTGCCAGCAGCCGACAGGATTCCAGGGTCGGTACGCAGTATTTT
CASSRQDSRVGTQYF
>TRBV11-1|.|TRBD1|TRBJ2-6|15
TGTGCCAGCAGTCGACAGGGCTCTGGGGCCAACGTCCTGACTTTC
CASSRQGSGANVLTF
>TRBV28|.|TRBD2|TRBJ2-3|17
TGTGCCAGCAGTTTAGGTATGGCTAGCGGGGGGTCAGATACGCAGTATTTT
CASSLGMASGGSDTQYF
>TRBV6-6|.|.|TRBJ2-3|14
TGTGCCAGCAGCCCACAGGTTTTTACCGATACGCAGTATTTT
CASSPQVFTDTQYF
>TRBV18|.|.|TRBJ1-1|14
TGTGCCAGCTCATCCTCCGGACCGGGGACTGAAGCTTTCTTT
CASSSSGPGTEAFF
>TRBV19|few|.|TRBJ1-5|14
TGTGCCAGTAGTCCAGGGGCAAGCAATCAGCCCCAGCATTTT
CASSPGASNQPQHF
>TRBV7-3|.|.|TRBJ2-4|13
TGTGCCAGCAGCTCCTCCTGGGGCGAGGTTCAGTACTTC
CASSSSWGEVQYF
>TRBV15|few|.|TRBJ1-1|15
TGTGCCACCAGCAGACCAACGACAGCGAACACTGAAGCTTTCTTT
CATSRPTTANTEAFF
>TRBV7-9|.|TRBD2|TRBJ2-5|14
TGTGCCAGCAGCCGTAGCGGGGCAGCAGAGACCCAGTACTTC
CASSRSGAAETQYF
>TRBV6-4|.|TRBD2|TRBJ2-2|17
TGTGCCAGCAGTGAACTTGGTCTAGCGGGGGCCACCGGGGAGCTGTTTTTT
CASSELGLAGATGELFF
>TRBV7-9|.|TRBD1|TRBJ2-7|14
TGTGCCAGCAGCTTAGGGACAGGAGCCTACGAGCAGTACTTC
CASSLGTGAYEQYF
>TRBV4-2|.|.|TRBJ1-1|15
TGTGCCAGCAGCCCAGACAACTCAAAGTACACTGAAGCTTTCTTT
CASSPDNSKYTEAFF
>TRBV21-1|once|.|TRBJ1-6|14
TGTGCCAGCAGCAATCAGGAGGCCAAGCCACCCCTCCACTTT
CASSNQEAKPPLHF
>TRBV7-2|.|TRBD1|TRBJ2-7|15
TGTGCCAGCATTAAGGACAGGGCCTCCTCCGGCGAGCAGTACTTC
CASIKDRASSGEQYF
>TRBV27|.|.|TRBJ1-1|14
TGTGCCAGCAGGCGGGACGGTGTGAACACTGAAGCTTTCTTT
CASRRDGVNTEAFF
>TRBV11-3|.|.|TRBJ2-7|14
TGTGCCAGCAGCCCATGGGACATATCCTACGAGCAGTACTTC
CASSPWDISYEQYF
>TRBV27|.|.|TRBJ1-5|15
TGTGCCAGCAGTTTGTCCCACTATAGCAATCAGCCCCAGCATTTT
CASSLSHYSNQPQHF
>TRBV5-6|.|.|TRBJ2-5|14
TGTGCCAGCAGCTTGATGGGGCATGGGGAGACCCAGTACTTC
CASSLMGHGETQYF
>TRBV3-1/TRBV3-2|.|.|TRBJ2-5|14
TGTGCCAGCAGCCAAGGGACTATCGAAGAGACCCAGTACTTC
CASSQGTIEETQYF
>TRBV3-1/TRBV3-2|.|TRBD1|TRBJ2-4|14
TGTGCCAGCAACGCCGGGACAGGGAAAAACATTCAGTACTTC
CASNAGTGKNIQYF
>TRBV5-1|.|TRBD2|TRBJ2-7|14
TGCGCCAGCAGCCCTGGGGGGACTAGTGGCGAGCAGTACTTC
CASSPGGTSGEQYF
>TRBV19|.|TRBD1|TRBJ1-5|18
TGTGCCAGTAGTTGGGCTTTCGACCCGACAGGGGGCGGTCAGCCCCAGCATTTT
CASSWAFDPTGGGQPQHF
>TRBV5-4|.|TRBD2|TRBJ2-5|15
TGTGCCAGCAGCTTGGGGGAAGCGGGGGTACCGGCCCAGTACTTC
CASSLGEAGVPAQYF
>TRBV7-2|.|.|TRBJ1-2|16
TGTGCCAGCAGCTTAGCCGGGGCCAGGGGTCACTATGGCTACACCTTC
CASSLAGARGHYGYTF
>TRBV4-2|once|TRBD2|TRBJ2-1|15
TGTGCCAGCAGCCAAGAGACGGGGGGTGCGGATGAGCAGTTCTTC
CASSQETGGADEQFF
>TRBV15|once|TRBD1|TRBJ1-6|15
TGTGCCACCAGCAGTTCGACAGGGGAGAATTCACCCCTCCACTTT
CATSSSTGENSPLHF
>TRBV2|.|.|TRBJ1-4|13
TGTGCCAGCATTAACAGGCTTAATGAAAAACTGTTTTTT
CASINRLNEKLFF
>TRBV2|.|TRBD1|TRBJ2-1|14
TGTGCCAGCAGGGTGGGACAGACCTACAATGAGCAGTTCTTC
CASRVGQTYNEQFF
>TRBV29-1|.|.|TRBJ2-7|13
TGCAGCGTACACGCCCAAACAGGGAACGAGCAGTACTTC
CSVHAQTGNEQYF
>TRBV29-1|.|.|TRBJ2-6|13
TGCAGCGCCGGAGCGTCTGGGGCCAACGTCCTGACTTTC
CSAGASGANVLTF
>TRBV11-1|once|.|TRBJ2-5|11
TGTGCCAGCAGCTCCGAAGAGACCCAGTACTTC
CASSSEETQYF
>TRBV7-6|.|.|TRBJ2-5|15
TGTGCCAGCAGTTTGTCTTTTACTTTGTGGGAGACCCAGTACTTC
CASSLSFTLWETQYF
>TRBV10-3|.|TRBD1|TRBJ1-2|14
TGTGCCACGGAGGAAACAGGGGGCAACTATGGCTACACCTTC
CATEETGGNYGYTF
>TRBV19|.|TRBD1|TRBJ1-3|16
TGTGCCAGTATTTCCCCCGGGACAGGCCGTCGGGACACCATATATTTT
CASISPGTGRRDTIYF